The rows below give T cell receptor beta chains drawn from one sample of a study of cytomegalovirus exposure and HLA in healthy donors. Clones were sequenced by immunoSEQ multiplex PCR, and TCRdb holds only the in-frame ones, with some missing. The sample has 100,000 to 150,000 clones, around 78% seen once. Sequenced sample: PBMCs. These receptors came from a woman aged 40 to 49 in good health and CMV-seronegative. The CDR3 runs from the conserved cysteine through the conserved F or W. The D gene is left open where the match is weak. A clone size is listed for some rows: how often the clone was seen (once, few, many), or a class if it is expanded.

v_gene,abundance,len,d_gene,j_gene,CDR3aa,CDR3nt
TRBV28,NA,15,TRBD1,TRBJ1-2,CASSLELGQVGGYTF,TGTGCCAGCAGTTTAGAACTAGGACAGGTCGGAGGCTACACCTTC
TRBV19,few,13,TRBD2,TRBJ2-3,CASRLAEWDTQYF,TGTGCCAGTAGGCTAGCGGAATGGGATACGCAGTATTTT
TRBV7-9,NA,14,TRBD1,TRBJ1-5,CASSLGQGNQPQHF,TGTGCCAGCAGCCTAGGACAGGGAAATCAGCCCCAGCATTTT
TRBV19,few,16,NA,TRBJ2-1,CASSIGDFPGHNEQFF,TGTGCCAGTAGTATCGGGGACTTCCCGGGGCACAATGAGCAGTTCTTC
TRBV28,once,12,NA,TRBJ1-4,CASSLSEEKLFF,TGTGCCAGCAGTTTGAGTGAGGAGAAACTGTTTTTT
TRBV9,NA,14,NA,TRBJ2-1,CASSVASHNNEQFF,TGTGCCAGCAGCGTTGCTTCCCACAACAATGAGCAGTTCTTC
TRBV30,NA,12,NA,TRBJ1-3,CAWTGRGNTIYF,TGTGCCTGGACCGGGAGGGGAAACACCATATATTTT
TRBV6-1,NA,17,TRBD2,TRBJ2-3,CASSGWFGAGRADTQYF,TGTGCCAGCAGTGGATGGTTTGGAGCGGGACGCGCAGATACGCAGTATTTT
TRBV19,few,14,NA,TRBJ2-7,CASSAQGLSYEQYF,TGTGCCAGTAGTGCACAGGGTCTATCCTACGAGCAGTACTTC
TRBV28,NA,13,TRBD2,TRBJ2-5,CASTPGGAETQYF,TGTGCCAGCACCCCGGGGGGGGCTGAGACCCAGTACTTC
TRBV5-6,NA,14,NA,TRBJ2-7,CASSLPGPSYEQYF,TGTGCCAGCAGCTTGCCAGGGCCCTCCTACGAGCAGTACTTC
TRBV21-1,NA,17,NA,TRBJ1-5,CASSKVDEQGYAQPQHF,TGTGCCAGCAGCAAAGTAGATGAACAGGGGTACGCGCAGCCCCAGCATTTT
TRBV7-3,NA,14,NA,TRBJ2-5,CASSLSRDGETQYF,TGTGCCAGCAGCTTAAGTCGGGATGGGGAGACCCAGTACTTC
TRBV6-1,NA,14,NA,TRBJ1-3,CASSRVVSGNTIYF,TGTGCCAGCAGTCGGGTTGTCTCTGGAAACACCATATATTTT
TRBV28,NA,13,TRBD1,TRBJ2-7,CASSRDSPYEQYF,TGTGCCAGCAGTCGGGACAGCCCCTACGAGCAGTACTTC
TRBV9,NA,14,NA,TRBJ2-7,CASSTLADAYEQYF,TGTGCCAGCAGCACGCTAGCTGATGCCTACGAGCAGTACTTC